A single sample is the source of the 19 T cell receptor beta chains below, sequenced in a study of a mutant IDH1 vaccine in newly diagnosed glioma. Generated by immunoSEQ multiplex PCR, the TCRdb table keeps only in-frame clones and is missing some. The sample has tens of thousands of clones, around 90% seen once. No antigens are known for them. This sample's time point: week 23, last vaccination. The investigators gave 300 ug of mutant IDH1 20-mer peptide in each vaccine dose, together with topical imiquimod. The sample was PBMCs, taken from a glioma patient whose treatment included an IDH1 peptide vaccine. The origin of the receptors is a man aged 45-65 years with glioma.

This chain uses TRBV25-1 with TRBJ2-7, with D unclear. The CDR3 covers 13 residues. From germline, CDR1 is MGHDK and CDR2 SYGVNS. Trimming removed 3 bases from V and 3 bases from J, with 9 bases in between. CDR3: CASSDARNYEQYF. The CDR3 DNA reads as TGTGCCAGCAGTGATGCCAGAAACTACGAGCAGTACTTC.

The chain employs TRBV7-9 and TRBJ2-7, with D perhaps TRBD2 (5 bases). The germline V gene encodes CDR1 SEHNR and CDR2 FQNEAQ (reference sequence). This CDR3 has 13 residues. The V end lost 2 bases, the J end lost 5 bases, and 10 bases lay between the germline ends. The CDR3 region is CASSLLGGHEQYF. Written as DNA, the CDR3 is TGTGCCAGCAGCTTACTCGGAGGCCACGAGCAGTACTTC. Looking up the rest from reference TRBV7-9 and TRBJ2-7 gives the full variable domain: DTGVSQNPRHKITKRGQNVTFRCDPISEHNRLYWYRQTLGQGPEFLTYFQNEAQLEKSRLLSDRFSAERPKGSFSTLEIQRTEQGDSAMYLCASSLLGGHEQYFGPGTRLTVT.

A remark on this clone: One junction end does not reproduce the germline sequence, and a read error may be involved. This chain uses TRBV7-7 with TRBJ2-5, with TRBD2 identical over 14 bases. The CDR3 covers 18 residues. The V gene's germline CDR1 is SSHAT and CDR2 FNYEAQ (reference sequence). The CDR3 DNA is TGTGCTAGCAGCTTAAGGACTAGCGGGGGGACCCTCCAAGAGACCCAGTACTTC. This encodes CASSLRTSGGTLQETQYF. The full variable domain, with the rest looked up from reference TRBV7-7 and TRBJ2-5, is GAGVSQSPRYKVTKRGQDVTLRCDPISSHATLYWYQQALGQGPEFLTYFNYEAQPDKSGLPSDRFSAERPEGSISTLTIQRTEQRDSAMYRCASSLRTSGGTLQETQYFGPGTRLLVL.

The chain employs TRBV5-1 and TRBJ2-7, with 10 bases that match TRBD2. The CDR3 totals 17 residues. Germline trimming cut 4 bases from V and 4 bases from J; bases unmatched to any gene: 14. In germline, CDR1 is SGHRS, CDR2 YFSETQ. The CDR3 bases are TGCGCCAGCAGCCGAAAACCGGATGCGGGACTAGCGTACGAGCAGTACTTC. It translates to CASSRKPDAGLAYEQYF.

J is TRBJ2-7 and V is TRBV7-9, with 10 bases that match TRBD1. Germline trimming cut 5 bases from V and 4 bases from J; bases unmatched to any gene: 5. Germline CDR1 and CDR2: SEHNR and FQNEAQ (reference sequence). The CDR3 runs to 14 residues. As DNA, the CDR3 is TGTGCCAGCAGCCCGACAGGGGGCAAGTACGAGCAGTACTTC. Translating gives CASSPTGGKYEQYF.

V is TRBV9 and J is TRBJ2-1; 8 bases agree with TRBD2. V was pared by 7 bases and J by 7 bases, with 10 bases of the junction left unmatched. This CDR3 spans 14 amino acids. Per germline, CDR1 SGDLS and CDR2 YYNGEE. Here the CDR3 DNA reads TGTGCCAGCTCGGGGGGGATGTTGAGAAATGAGCAGTTCTTC. Translation gives CASSGGMLRNEQFF.

CDR3 amino acids: CASSFPGQGSIRYF. In DNA, the CDR3 is TGCGCCAGCAGCTTCCCGGGACAGGGATCTATTAGGTACTTC. This chain uses TRBV4-1 with TRBJ2-7; 9 bases agree with TRBD1. The trim removed 5 bases at V and 12 bases at J, leaving 14 bases unmatched. CDR1 and CDR2 from the germline V gene are MGHRA and YSYEKL. This CDR3 is 14 amino acids long.

The chain links TRBV20-1 to TRBJ2-7; 8 nucleotides align to TRBD1. V shed 5 bases and J 9 bases; nucleotides not matched to a gene: 3. The CDR3 spans 10 residues. Germline V gives CDR1 DFQATT, CDR2 SNEGSKA (reference sequence). CDR3 DNA sequence: TGCAGTGCTGTGGACAGGGTGCAGTACTTC. Its protein is CSAVDRVQYF.

The V gene is TRBV18, the J gene TRBJ1-5; D not resolved. The CDR3 has 13 amino acids. Deletions cut 1 base from V and 1 base from J, with 2 bases between. CDR1 and CDR2 from the germline V gene are KGHSH and LQKENI. CDR3 region: CASSPLSNQPQHF. DNA of the CDR3: TGTGCCAGCTCACCACTAAGCAATCAGCCCCAGCATTTT.

The rearrangement links TRBV5-6 to TRBJ1-6; D might be TRBD1 (5 bases). Germline lookup yields CDR1 SGHDT and CDR2 YYEEEE. This CDR3 contains 17 residues. V was trimmed by 3 bases and J by 3 bases, leaving 16 bases between them. The CDR3 region is CASSSGVGDRYNSPLHF. The CDR3 nucleotides read TGTGCCAGCAGCTCGGGAGTGGGGGACCGCTATAATTCACCCCTCCACTTT.

This chain connects TRBV11-3 to TRBJ2-7, with D hard to call. The germline V and J ends were trimmed by 2 bases and 3 bases, with 8 bases remaining between them. This CDR3 is built from 13 residues. Germline V gives CDR1 SGHNT, CDR2 YENEEA. This chain's CDR3 is CASSLSWGYEQYF. The DNA of the CDR3 is TGTGCCAGCAGCTTAAGCTGGGGCTACGAGCAGTACTTC. The full variable domain, completed using reference TRBV11-3 and TRBJ2-7, is EAGVVQSPRYKIIEKKQPVAFWCNPISGHNTLYWYLQNLGQGPELLIRYENEEAVDDSQLPKDRFSAERLKGVDSTLKIQPAELGDSAVYLCASSLSWGYEQYFGPGTRLTVT.

This sequence joins TRBV18 and TRBJ1-6; D uncertain. The CDR3 is 16 residues long. Germline CDR1 is KGHSH and CDR2 is LQKENI. The V and J ends lost 3 bases and 3 bases respectively, with 12 bases between them. The chain's CDR3 is CASSPQDPRYNSPLHF. Here the CDR3 DNA reads TGTGCCAGCTCACCCCAGGATCCCCGCTATAATTCACCCCTCCACTTT. Based on the CDR3 plus reference TRBV18 and TRBJ1-6, the full variable domain is NAGVMQNPRHLVRRRGQEARLRCSPMKGHSHVYWYRQLPEEGLKFMVYLQKENIIDESGMPKERFSAEFPKEGPSILRIQQVVRGDSAAYFCASSPQDPRYNSPLHFGNGTRLTVT.

The gene calls are TRBV30 and TRBJ2-7; D gene uncertain. From germline, CDR1 is GTSNPN and CDR2 SVGIG (reference sequence). The V gene lost 0 bases and the J gene lost 2 bases, with 8 bases spanning the gap. The CDR3 has 13 residues. DNA of the CDR3: TGTGCCTGGAGTGTGGGCGGAACCTACGAGCAGTACTTC. It yields the protein CAWSVGGTYEQYF. Supplemented by reference TRBV30 and TRBJ2-7, the full variable domain reads SQTIHQWPATLVQPVGSPLSLECTVEGTSNPNLYWYRQAAGRGLQLLFYSVGIGQISSEVPQNLSASRPQDRQFILSSKKLLLSDSGFYLCAWSVGGTYEQYFGPGTRLTVT.

The J gene is TRBJ2-5, the V gene TRBV5-1; D perhaps matches TRBD2 (6 bases). V was pared by 4 bases and J by 5 bases, with 18 bases between. The CDR3 sequence is 15 residues long. Looked up from germline, CDR1 is SGHRS and CDR2 is YFSETQ. The CDR3 sequence: CASSPATQEGETQYF. The CDR3 DNA is TGCGCCAGCAGCCCGGCCACGCAGGAGGGGGAGACCCAGTACTTC.

This clone was seen a few times. The chain combines TRBV5-1 with TRBJ1-5, with D possibly TRBD1 on 5 matching bases. Germline V lookup: CDR1 SGHRS, CDR2 YFSETQ. The CDR3 contains 16 residues. Trimming took off 0 bases at V and 2 bases at J, with 12 bases between the two ends. The CDR3 loop is CASSLGDSRGNQPQHF. For the CDR3, the DNA is TGCGCCAGCAGCTTGGGGGACTCTCGAGGCAATCAGCCCCAGCATTTT. The full variable domain, completed using reference TRBV5-1 and TRBJ1-5, is KAGVTQTPRYLIKTRGQQVTLSCSPISGHRSVSWYQQTPGQGLQFLFEYFSETQRNKGNFPGRFSGRQFSNSRSEMNVSTLELGDSALYLCASSLGDSRGNQPQHFGDGTRLSIL.

V is TRBV6-1 and J is TRBJ1-2; D may be TRBD1 (5 bases). Germline CDR1 and CDR2: MNHNS and SASEGT. With 6 bases removed from V and 11 bases from J, the gap between germline ends came to 16 bases. This CDR3 is 12 amino acids long. The CDR3 coding sequence is TGTGCCAGCAGGATATCGGGACCAGATTACACCTTC. Protein: CASRISGPDYTF.

The chain joins TRBV28 to TRBJ1-1, with D unclear. V was cut by 5 bases and J by 0 bases, with 10 bases left in between. CDR3 length: 14 residues. In germline, CDR1 is MDHEN, CDR2 SYDVKM. The CDR3 sequence is CASSGRRLNTEAFF. The CDR3 nucleotides read TGTGCCAGCAGTGGCAGGAGGCTGAACACTGAAGCTTTCTTT.

This clone has just a few counts. The chain uses TRBV30 and TRBJ1-1; D unclear. The CDR3 length is 12 residues. V was pared by 0 bases and J by 1 base, with 3 bases between. Germline CDR1 reads GTSNPN; CDR2 reads SVGIG (reference sequence). In nucleotides, the CDR3 is TGTGCCTGGAGTGTAGGGAACACTGAAGCTTTCTTT. It is translated as CAWSVGNTEAFF.

The gene calls are TRBV7-8 and TRBJ1-5; D unclear. The CDR3 extends over 16 amino acids. Germline V gives CDR1 SGHVS, CDR2 FQNEAQ. V was cut by 5 bases and J by 8 bases, with 22 bases left in between. The CDR3 nucleotides are TGTGCCAGCAGCCTAGATTTAGAGCGGGTCCAGGAGCCCCAGCATTTT. As protein: CASSLDLERVQEPQHF. The whole variable domain, remainder taken from reference TRBV7-8 and TRBJ1-5, is GAGVSQSPRYKVAKRGQDVALRCDPISGHVSLFWYQQALGQGPEFLTYFQNEAQLDKSGLPSDRFFAERPEGSVSTLKIQRTQQEDSAVYLCASSLDLERVQEPQHFGDGTRLSIL.